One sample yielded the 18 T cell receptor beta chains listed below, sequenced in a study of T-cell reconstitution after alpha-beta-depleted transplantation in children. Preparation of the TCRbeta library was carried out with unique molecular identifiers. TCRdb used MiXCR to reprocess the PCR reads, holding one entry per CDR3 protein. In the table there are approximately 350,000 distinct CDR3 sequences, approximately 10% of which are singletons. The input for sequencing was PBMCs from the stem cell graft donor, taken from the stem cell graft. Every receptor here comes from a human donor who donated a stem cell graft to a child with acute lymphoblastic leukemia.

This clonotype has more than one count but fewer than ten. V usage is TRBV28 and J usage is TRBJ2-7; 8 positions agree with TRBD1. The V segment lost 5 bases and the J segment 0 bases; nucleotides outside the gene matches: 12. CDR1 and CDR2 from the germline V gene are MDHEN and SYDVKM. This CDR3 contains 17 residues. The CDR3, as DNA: TGTGCCAGCAGTCCGACGCCCACAGGGGGTCGCTCCTACGAGCAGTACTTC. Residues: CASSPTPTGGRSYEQYF.

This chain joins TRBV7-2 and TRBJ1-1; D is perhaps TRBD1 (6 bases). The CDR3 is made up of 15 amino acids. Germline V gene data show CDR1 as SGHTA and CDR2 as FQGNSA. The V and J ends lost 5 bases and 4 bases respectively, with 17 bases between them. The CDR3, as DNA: TGTGCCAGCAGCCCATCCCTGGGCAGGGGCACTGAAGCTTTCTTT. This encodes CASSPSLGRGTEAFF.

The CDR3 is CASSLTLLAASGGETQYF. For the CDR3, the DNA is TGTGCCAGCAGCCTAACCCTACTAGCGGCCTCCGGGGGGGAGACCCAGTACTTC. This chain links TRBV7-2 with TRBJ2-5, with 8 bases aligning to TRBD2. Germline V CDR1 and CDR2: SGHTA, FQGNSA. The ends lost 5 bases at V and 5 bases at J; junction bases unmatched: 19. The CDR3 has 18 amino acids.

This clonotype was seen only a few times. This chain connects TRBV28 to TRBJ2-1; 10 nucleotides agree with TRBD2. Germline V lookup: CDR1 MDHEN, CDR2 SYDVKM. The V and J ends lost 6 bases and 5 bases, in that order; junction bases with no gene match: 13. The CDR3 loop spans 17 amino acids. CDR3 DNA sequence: TGTGCCAGCAGACCCGGACTAGCGGCCCCCGCCCACAATGAGCAGTTCTTC. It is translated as CASRPGLAAPAHNEQFF.

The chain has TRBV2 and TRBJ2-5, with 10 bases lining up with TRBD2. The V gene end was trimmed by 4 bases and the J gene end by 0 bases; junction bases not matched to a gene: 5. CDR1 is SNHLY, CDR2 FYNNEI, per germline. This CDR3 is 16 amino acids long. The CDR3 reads CASSGTSGTHQETQYF. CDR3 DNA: TGTGCCAGCAGTGGGACTAGCGGAACCCACCAAGAGACCCAGTACTTC.

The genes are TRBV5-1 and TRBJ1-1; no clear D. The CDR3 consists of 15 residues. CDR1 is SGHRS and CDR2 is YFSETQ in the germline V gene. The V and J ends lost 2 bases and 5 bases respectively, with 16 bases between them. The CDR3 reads CASSFTAGAVTEAFF. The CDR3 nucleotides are TGCGCCAGCAGCTTCACTGCGGGCGCGGTAACTGAAGCTTTCTTT. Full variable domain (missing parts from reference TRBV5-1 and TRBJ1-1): KAGVTQTPRYLIKTRGQQVTLSCSPISGHRSVSWYQQTPGQGLQFLFEYFSETQRNKGNFPGRFSGRQFSNSRSEMNVSTLELGDSALYLCASSFTAGAVTEAFFGQGTRLTVV.

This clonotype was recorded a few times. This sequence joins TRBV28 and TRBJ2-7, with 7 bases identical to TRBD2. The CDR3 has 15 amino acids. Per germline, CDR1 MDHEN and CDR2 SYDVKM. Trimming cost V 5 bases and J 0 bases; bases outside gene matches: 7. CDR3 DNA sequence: TGTGCCAGCAGTAGCCGGGAGGCCAGCTCCTACGAGCAGTACTTC. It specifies CASSSREASSYEQYF.

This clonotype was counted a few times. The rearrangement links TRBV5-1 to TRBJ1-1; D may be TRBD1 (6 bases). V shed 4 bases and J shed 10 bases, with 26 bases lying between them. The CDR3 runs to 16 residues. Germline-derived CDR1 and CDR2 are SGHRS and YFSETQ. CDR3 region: CASSQRGGSEGIGAFF. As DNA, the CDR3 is TGCGCCAGCAGCCAGAGGGGGGGCTCGGAGGGGATCGGAGCTTTCTTT.

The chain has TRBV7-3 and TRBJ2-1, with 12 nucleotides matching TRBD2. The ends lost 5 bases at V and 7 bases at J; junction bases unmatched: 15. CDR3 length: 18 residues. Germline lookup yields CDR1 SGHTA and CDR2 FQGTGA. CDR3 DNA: TGTGCCAGCAGCCGGAGTGGGAACGGACTAGCGGGAATAAATGAGCAGTTCTTC. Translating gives CASSRSGNGLAGINEQFF.

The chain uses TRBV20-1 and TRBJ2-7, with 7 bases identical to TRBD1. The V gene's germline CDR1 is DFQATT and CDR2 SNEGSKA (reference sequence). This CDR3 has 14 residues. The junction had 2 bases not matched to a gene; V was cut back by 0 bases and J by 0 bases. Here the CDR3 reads CSARDRQGSYEQYF. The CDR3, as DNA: TGCAGTGCTAGAGATCGACAGGGCTCCTACGAGCAGTACTTC.

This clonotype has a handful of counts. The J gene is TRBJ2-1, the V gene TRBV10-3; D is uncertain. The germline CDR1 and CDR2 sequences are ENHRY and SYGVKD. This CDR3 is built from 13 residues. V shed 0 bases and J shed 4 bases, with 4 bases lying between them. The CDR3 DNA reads TGTGCCATCAGTGAGTCTGCTTACAATGAGCAGTTCTTC. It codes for CAISESAYNEQFF.

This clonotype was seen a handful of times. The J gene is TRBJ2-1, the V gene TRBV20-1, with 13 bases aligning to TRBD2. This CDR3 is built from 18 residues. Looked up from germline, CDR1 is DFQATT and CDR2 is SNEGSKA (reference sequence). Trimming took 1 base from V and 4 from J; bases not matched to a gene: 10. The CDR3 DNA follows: TGCAGTGCTAGAGCGGTGGGACTAGCGGGAACCTGGTACAATGAGCAGTTCTTC. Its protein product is CSARAVGLAGTWYNEQFF.

CDR3 sequence reads: CASSEQRVTEAFF. As DNA, the CDR3 is TGTGCCAGCTCGGAACAAAGGGTCACTGAAGCTTTCTTT. The rearrangement joins TRBV18 to TRBJ1-1; D unresolved. Germline V CDR1 and CDR2: KGHSH, LQKENI. With 6 bases removed from V and 4 bases from J, the gap between germline ends came to 12 bases. The CDR3 sequence is 13 residues long. Using reference TRBV18 and TRBJ1-1 for the parts outside the CDR3, the full variable domain is NAGVMQNPRHLVRRRGQEARLRCSPMKGHSHVYWYRQLPEEGLKFMVYLQKENIIDESGMPKERFSAEFPKEGPSILRIQQVVRGDSAAYFCASSEQRVTEAFFGQGTRLTVV.

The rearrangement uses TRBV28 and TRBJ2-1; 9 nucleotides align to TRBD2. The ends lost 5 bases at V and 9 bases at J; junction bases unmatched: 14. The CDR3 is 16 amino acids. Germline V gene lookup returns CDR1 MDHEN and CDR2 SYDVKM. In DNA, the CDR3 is TGTGCCAGCAGTAAGGTAAGCGGGAGGCCAGAAGGTGAGCAGTTCTTC. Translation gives CASSKVSGRPEGEQFF.

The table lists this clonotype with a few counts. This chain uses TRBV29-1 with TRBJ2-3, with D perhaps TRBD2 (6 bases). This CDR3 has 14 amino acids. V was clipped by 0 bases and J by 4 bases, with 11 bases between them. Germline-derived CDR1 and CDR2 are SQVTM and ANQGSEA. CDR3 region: CSVEEEGRPDTQYF. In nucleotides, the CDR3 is TGCAGCGTTGAAGAGGAGGGGCGACCAGATACGCAGTATTTT.

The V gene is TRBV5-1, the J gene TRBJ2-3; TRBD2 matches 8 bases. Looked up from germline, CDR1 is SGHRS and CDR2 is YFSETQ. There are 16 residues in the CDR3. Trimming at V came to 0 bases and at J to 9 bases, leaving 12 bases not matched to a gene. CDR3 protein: CASSLEAGDLTQTQYF. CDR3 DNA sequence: TGCGCCAGCAGCTTGGAAGCGGGAGACCTAACCCAGACGCAGTATTTT.

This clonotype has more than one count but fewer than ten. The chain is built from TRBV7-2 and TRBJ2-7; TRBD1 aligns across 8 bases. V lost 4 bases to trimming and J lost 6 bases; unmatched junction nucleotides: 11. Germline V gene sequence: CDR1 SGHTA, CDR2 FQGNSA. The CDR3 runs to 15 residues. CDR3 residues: CASSYGTGISTEQYF. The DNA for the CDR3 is TGTGCCAGCAGCTATGGGACAGGCATCTCGACCGAGCAGTACTTC.

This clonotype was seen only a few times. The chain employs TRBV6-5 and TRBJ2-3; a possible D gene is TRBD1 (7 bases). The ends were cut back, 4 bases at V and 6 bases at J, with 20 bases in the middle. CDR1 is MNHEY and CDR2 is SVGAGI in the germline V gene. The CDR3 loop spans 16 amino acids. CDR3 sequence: CASSSLAQGGRDTQYF. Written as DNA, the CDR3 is TGTGCCAGCAGTTCCCTCGCGCAGGGGGGTAGGGATACGCAGTATTTT.